This T cell receptor beta chain was recovered during a study of T cells in Graves' hyperthyroidism and ophthalmopathy. Study at large: Peripheral blood was obtained at initial diagnosis, preceding any treatment. Study outcomes and limitations: Ophthalmopathy, as predicted by the model, came a median around 6 months after the prediction.

The CDR3 sequence is 16 residues long. V dropped 3 bases and J dropped 4; count of bases not matched to a gene: 6. Germline V gives CDR1 SGHVS, CDR2 FNYEAQ. RNA transcripts were the template for amplifying TCR beta CDR3 regions. A first-round RT-PCR of the TCR CDR3 used the HTBI primer set. TCRdb re-analysed the multiplex PCR reads in MiXCR, keeping a single row per CDR3 protein. The data hold about half a million distinct CDR3 sequences, with more than 15% observed a single time. This clonotype has at least ten counts. Its antigen is still unknown. This sequence originates from a woman in her 30s with Graves' ophthalmopathy. The material sequenced was blood. The chain recombines TRBV7-6 with TRBJ1-1; 12 nucleotides match TRBD1. The CDR3 sequence: CASSLEGQGARTEAFF. CDR3 bases: TGTGCCAGCAGCTTGGAGGGACAGGGGGCTCGCACTGAAGCTTTCTTT.